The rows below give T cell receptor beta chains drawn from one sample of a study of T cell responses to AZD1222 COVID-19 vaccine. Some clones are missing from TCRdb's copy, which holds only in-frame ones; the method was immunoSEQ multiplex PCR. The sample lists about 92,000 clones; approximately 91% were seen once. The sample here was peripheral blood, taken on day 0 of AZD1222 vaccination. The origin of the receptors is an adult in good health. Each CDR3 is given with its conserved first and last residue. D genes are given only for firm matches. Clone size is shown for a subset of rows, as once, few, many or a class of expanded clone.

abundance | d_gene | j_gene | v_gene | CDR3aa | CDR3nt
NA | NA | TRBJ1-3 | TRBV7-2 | CASSITGNSGNTIYF | TGTGCCAGCAGCATAACAGGGAACTCTGGAAACACCATATATTTT
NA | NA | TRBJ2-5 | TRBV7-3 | CASSLTYQETQYF | TGTGCCAGCAGCTTAACTTACCAAGAGACCCAGTACTTC
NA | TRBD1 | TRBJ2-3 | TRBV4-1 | CASSQPTGTDTQYF | TGCGCCAGCAGCCAGCCGACAGGGACAGATACGCAGTATTTT
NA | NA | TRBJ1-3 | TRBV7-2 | CASSTAISGNTIYF | TGTGCCAGCAGCACAGCGATCTCTGGAAACACCATATATTTT
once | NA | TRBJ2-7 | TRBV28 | CASSMAGENYEQYF | TGTGCCAGCAGTATGGCCGGGGAAAACTACGAGCAGTACTTC
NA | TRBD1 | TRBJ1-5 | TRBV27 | CASSIQGGINQPQHF | TGTGCCAGCAGTATACAGGGGGGTATCAATCAGCCCCAGCATTTT
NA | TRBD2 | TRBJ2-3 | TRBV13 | CASSLKGLAGGSWGTDTQYF | TGTGCCAGCAGCTTAAAGGGACTAGCGGGGGGATCGTGGGGCACAGATACGCAGTATTTT
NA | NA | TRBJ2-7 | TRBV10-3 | CAISRRGTSYEQYF | TGTGCCATCAGTCGCAGGGGAACATCCTACGAGCAGTACTTC
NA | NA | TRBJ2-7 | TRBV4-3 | CASSQDLAYEQYF | TGCGCCAGCAGCCAAGATTTAGCCTACGAGCAGTACTTC
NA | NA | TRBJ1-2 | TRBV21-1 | CASSNPTGQSGYTF | TGTGCCAGCAGCAACCCGACAGGGCAGAGTGGCTACACCTTC
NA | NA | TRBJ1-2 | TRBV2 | CASSEDEGRHGYTF | TGTGCCAGCAGTGAAGATGAGGGGAGGCATGGCTACACCTTC
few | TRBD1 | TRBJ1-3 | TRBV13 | CASSRPGTGGSGNTIYF | TGTGCCAGCAGCAGACCCGGGACAGGGGGCTCTGGAAACACCATATATTTT
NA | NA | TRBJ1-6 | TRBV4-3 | CASSQDNSYNSPLHF | TGCGCCAGCAGCCAAGACAACTCCTATAATTCACCCCTCCACTTT
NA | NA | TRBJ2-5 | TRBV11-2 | CASSLDSGQETQYF | TGTGCCAGCAGCTTAGATTCAGGCCAAGAGACCCAGTACTTC
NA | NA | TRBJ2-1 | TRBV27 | CASSPPPRGKQFF | TGTGCCAGCAGTCCACCCCCACGGGGCAAGCAGTTCTTC
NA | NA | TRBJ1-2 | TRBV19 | CASIGPGLNYGYTF | TGTGCCAGTATAGGACCGGGCCTTAACTATGGCTACACCTTC
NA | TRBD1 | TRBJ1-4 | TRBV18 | CASSTGQGAEKLFF | TGTGCCAGCTCAACCGGACAGGGGGCAGAAAAACTGTTTTTT
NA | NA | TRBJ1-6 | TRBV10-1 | CASSPDTSSYNSPLHF | TGCGCCAGCAGCCCGGACACGAGCTCCTATAATTCACCCCTCCACTTT
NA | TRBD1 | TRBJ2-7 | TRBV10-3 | CAISASGQVTYRTYEQYF | TGTGCCATCAGTGCCTCGGGACAGGTGACTTACCGTACCTACGAGCAGTACTTC
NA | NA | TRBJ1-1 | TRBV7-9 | CASSLRPILGGAEAFF | TGTGCCAGCAGCCTTCGCCCAATCTTAGGAGGAGCTGAAGCTTTCTTT
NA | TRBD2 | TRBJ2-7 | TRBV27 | CASSPQRGPYEQYF | TGTGCCAGCAGCCCACAGCGGGGCCCCTACGAGCAGTACTTC
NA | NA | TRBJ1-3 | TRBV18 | CASSKGLGSGNTIYF | TGTGCCAGCTCAAAAGGTTTGGGCTCTGGAAACACCATATATTTT
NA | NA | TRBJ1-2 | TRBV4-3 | CASSQDVGQGYTF | TGCGCCAGCAGCCAAGATGTCGGACAGGGCTACACCTTC
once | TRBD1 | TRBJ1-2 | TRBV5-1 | CASSRRTGDGYTF | TGCGCCAGCAGCCGCAGGACAGGGGATGGCTACACCTTC
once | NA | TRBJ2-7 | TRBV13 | CASSPKQEWYEQYF | TGTGCCAGCAGCCCGAAACAGGAGTGGTACGAGCAGTACTTC
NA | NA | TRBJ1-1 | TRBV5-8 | CASSILQGNTEAFF | TGTGCCAGCAGCATACTACAGGGGAACACTGAAGCTTTCTTT
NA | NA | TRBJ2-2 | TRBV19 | CASSMSNANTGELFF | TGTGCCAGTAGTATGAGTAACGCGAACACCGGGGAGCTGTTTTTT
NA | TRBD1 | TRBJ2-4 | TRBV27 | CASSPGQGLAKNIQYF | TGTGCCAGCAGTCCTGGACAGGGCCTAGCCAAAAACATTCAGTACTTC
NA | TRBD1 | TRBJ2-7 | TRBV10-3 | CAIRQLPGQGFHEQYF | TGTGCCATCAGGCAACTGCCGGGACAGGGGTTCCACGAGCAGTACTTC
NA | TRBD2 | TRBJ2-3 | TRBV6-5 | CASRPIGGADTQYF | TGTGCCAGCAGGCCAATCGGGGGGGCAGATACGCAGTATTTT
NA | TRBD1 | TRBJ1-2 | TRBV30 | CAWSPGGGYGYTF | TGTGCCTGGAGTCCAGGGGGTGGCTATGGCTACACCTTC
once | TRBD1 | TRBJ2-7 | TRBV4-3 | CASSQRTGSYEQYF | TGCGCCAGCAGCCAGAGGACAGGGAGCTACGAGCAGTACTTC
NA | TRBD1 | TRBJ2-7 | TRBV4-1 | CASSHPVGQGAHEQYF | TGCGCCAGCAGCCACCCGGTCGGACAGGGGGCCCACGAGCAGTACTTC
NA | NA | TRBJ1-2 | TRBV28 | CASIQGKGYGYTF | TGTGCCAGCATACAGGGTAAAGGCTATGGCTACACCTTC
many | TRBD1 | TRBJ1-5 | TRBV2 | CASSDEATGTQPQHF | TGTGCCAGCAGTGATGAGGCGACAGGGACTCAGCCCCAGCATTTT
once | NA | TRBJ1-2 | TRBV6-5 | CASSPEGLYGYTF | TGTGCCAGCAGCCCCGAGGGGCTCTATGGCTACACCTTC
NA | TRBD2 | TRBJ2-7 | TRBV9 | CASSVGGLADYEQYF | TGTGCCAGCAGCGTAGGAGGACTAGCAGATTACGAGCAGTACTTC
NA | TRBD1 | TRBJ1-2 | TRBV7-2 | CASSLSDRFSGYTF | TGTGCCAGCAGCTTATCGGACAGGTTCTCTGGCTACACCTTC
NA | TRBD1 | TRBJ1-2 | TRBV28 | CASPGQGGVGYTF | TGTGCCAGCCCCGGACAGGGCGGAGTCGGCTACACCTTC
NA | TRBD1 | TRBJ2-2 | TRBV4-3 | CASSHLDRVSGLLFF | TGCGCCAGCAGCCACCTGGACAGGGTTTCGGGTCTCCTGTTTTTT
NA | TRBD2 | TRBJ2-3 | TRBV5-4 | CASTGTSGGADTQYF | TGTGCCAGCACCGGGACTAGCGGGGGGGCAGATACGCAGTATTTT
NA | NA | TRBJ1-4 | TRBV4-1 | CASSKTVLDEKLFF | TGCGCCAGCAGCAAGACAGTCCTTGATGAAAAACTGTTTTTT
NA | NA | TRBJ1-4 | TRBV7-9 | CASSLAGNEKLFF | TGTGCCAGCAGCTTAGCGGGAAATGAAAAACTGTTTTTT
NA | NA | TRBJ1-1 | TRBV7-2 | CASSLGWNTEAFF | TGTGCCAGCAGCTTAGGCTGGAACACTGAAGCTTTCTTT
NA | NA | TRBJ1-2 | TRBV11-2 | CASSPIRESGRGYTF | TGTGCCAGCAGCCCAATTAGGGAGTCAGGACGGGGCTACACCTTC
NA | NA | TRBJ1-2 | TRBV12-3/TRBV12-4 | CASSLSQNYGYTF | TGTGCCAGCAGTTTATCACAGAACTATGGCTACACCTTC
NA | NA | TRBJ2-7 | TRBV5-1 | CASSFFSAGHEQYF | TGCGCCAGCAGCTTCTTTTCGGCAGGTCACGAGCAGTACTTC
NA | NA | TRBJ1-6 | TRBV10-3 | CAISEGGWSPLHF | TGTGCCATCAGCGAAGGGGGGTGGTCACCCCTCCACTTT
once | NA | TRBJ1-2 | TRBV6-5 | CASSFAGGVRGYTF | TGTGCCAGCTCTTTTGCGGGGGGGGTGAGAGGCTACACCTTC
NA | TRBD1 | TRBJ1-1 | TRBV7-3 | CASSRTGPLENTEAFF | TGTGCCAGCAGTCGGACAGGTCCTCTTGAGAACACTGAAGCTTTCTTT
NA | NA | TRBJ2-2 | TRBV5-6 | CASSLAPGPNTGELFF | TGTGCCAGCAGCTTGGCCCCGGGGCCGAACACCGGGGAGCTGTTTTTT
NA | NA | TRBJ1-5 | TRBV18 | CASSPGAGFNQPQHF | TGTGCCAGCTCACCAGGGGCAGGGTTCAATCAGCCCCAGCATTTT
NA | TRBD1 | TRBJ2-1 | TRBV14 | CASSQGDLGTGTYNEQFF | TGTGCCAGCAGCCAAGGGGATCTCGGGACAGGGACCTACAATGAGCAGTTCTTC
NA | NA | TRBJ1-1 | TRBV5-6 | CASSFNSRPNTEAFF | TGTGCCAGCAGCTTTAACAGCCGACCGAACACTGAAGCTTTCTTT
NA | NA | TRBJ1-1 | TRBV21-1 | CASSPRGREGAAEAFF | TGTGCCAGCAGCCCACGGGGTAGGGAGGGGGCTGCTGAAGCTTTCTTT